What follows are 25 T cell receptor beta chains derived from one specimen sequenced in a study of shared clonotypes between healthy human individuals. Assay used: immunoSEQ multiplex PCR; TCRdb lists only in-frame clones, some missing. There are about 2.4 million clones in the sample; over 85% occur only once, and 0.36% lies in the top ten. The specimen was naive CD4+ T cells from PBMCs. The subset: CD45RA+ positively selected. These receptors were obtained from a man aged 18 to 29 in good health. Some clones in this sample may be carry-over from other donors' samples.

As for this clone: Other DNA variants within this sample encode the same CDR3. This chain links TRBV6-1 with TRBJ1-5; D ambiguous. CDR1 and CDR2 (germline): MNHNS, SASEGT. The CDR3 loop spans 13 amino acids. V lost 3 bases, J lost 1 base, and 4 bases lay in between. The CDR3 DNA sequence: TGTGCCAGCAGTGAGGGAAGCAATCAGCCCCAGCATTTT. Amino acid sequence: CASSEGSNQPQHF.

DNA for the CDR3: TGCGCCAGCAGCCAGGGACTAGCGGACCGCTACGAGCAGTACTTC. Its translation is CASSQGLADRYEQYF. The gene calls are TRBV4-1 and TRBJ2-7; 11 nucleotides line up with TRBD2. V trimming: 3 bases; J trimming: 3 bases; junction bases outside the gene matches: 4. The CDR3 has 15 residues. CDR1 MGHRA and CDR2 YSYEKL come from the germline V gene.

This sequence joins TRBV28 and TRBJ2-2, with 11 bases that match TRBD2. The germline V gene has CDR1 MDHEN and CDR2 SYDVKM. Losses at the gene ends were 6 bases for V and 5 bases for J; bases not matched to a gene: 8. The CDR3 consists of 16 residues. CDR3 protein: CASRSSGRAGTGELFF. For the CDR3, the DNA is TGTGCCAGCAGGAGTAGCGGGAGGGCCGGAACCGGGGAGCTGTTTTTT.

The chain is built from TRBV29-1 and TRBJ2-1, with 8 bases that match TRBD1. Germline lookup yields CDR1 SQVTM and CDR2 ANQGSEA. The CDR3 is 15 residues long. Germline trimming cut 3 bases from V and 2 bases from J; bases unmatched to any gene: 6. DNA for the CDR3: TGCAGCGTTGACCGTCAGGGGGCCGCCTACAATGAGCAGTTCTTC. Translating it yields CSVDRQGAAYNEQFF.

The V gene is TRBV28, the J gene TRBJ1-4; D is undetermined. V lost 3 bases to trimming and J lost 5 bases, with 10 bases between them. Germline values: CDR1 MDHEN, CDR2 SYDVKM. The CDR3 is made up of 14 amino acids. The CDR3 sequence: CASSLVNINEKLFF. CDR3 DNA sequence: TGTGCCAGCAGTTTGGTAAATATCAATGAAAAACTGTTTTTT.

The V and J genes are TRBV28 and TRBJ1-1, with TRBD1 as a possible D gene (6 bases). Germline V gives CDR1 MDHEN, CDR2 SYDVKM. V was cut by 3 bases and J by 0 bases, with 11 bases left in between. The CDR3 spans 15 residues. The CDR3 sequence is CASSFLQGVNTEAFF. The CDR3 nucleotides read TGTGCCAGCAGTTTTCTACAGGGAGTGAACACTGAAGCTTTCTTT.

The rearrangement joins TRBV28 to TRBJ2-1; no definite D call. The germline V gene encodes CDR1 MDHEN and CDR2 SYDVKM. The CDR3 totals 13 residues. Trimming pared 6 bases from V and 5 bases from J, leaving 11 bases between. For the CDR3, the DNA is TGTGCCAGCAGCCTGGTCCAAAACAATGAGCAGTTCTTC. Its protein is CASSLVQNNEQFF.

This clone was detected once. The rearrangement joins TRBV7-9 to TRBJ2-4, with TRBD1 identical over 8 bases. Germline V lookup: CDR1 SEHNR, CDR2 FQNEAQ (reference sequence). The CDR3 sequence is 16 residues long. V lost 5 bases, J lost 3 bases, and 9 bases stayed unmatched. The CDR3 region is CASSTRTGIGKNIQYF. As DNA, the CDR3 is TGTGCCAGCAGCACAAGGACAGGGATCGGCAAAAACATTCAGTACTTC.

The V gene is TRBV28, the J gene TRBJ1-6; tentative D call: TRBD1 (5 bases). The germline V gene encodes CDR1 MDHEN and CDR2 SYDVKM. This CDR3 comprises 13 residues. V lost 6 bases and J lost 9, with 12 bases in between. CDR3 coding DNA: TGTGCCAGCAGCCTTGGGACCGGTTCACCCCTCCACTTT. Translated, it gives CASSLGTGSPLHF. The full variable domain, its missing parts supplied by reference TRBV28 and TRBJ1-6, is DVKVTQSSRYLVKRTGEKVFLECVQDMDHENMFWYRQDPGLGLRLIYFSYDVKMKEKGDIPEGYSVSREKKERFSLILESASTNQTSMYLCASSLGTGSPLHFGNGTRLTVT.

This chain uses TRBV4-2 with TRBJ2-7, with TRBD2 matching 10 bases. The V gene end was trimmed by 4 bases and the J gene end by 3 bases; junction bases not matched to a gene: 6. There are 15 residues in the CDR3. Germline V gene lookup returns CDR1 LGHNA and CDR2 YNFKEQ. CDR3 nucleotide sequence: TGTGCCAGCAGCCTCGGGACTAGCGACATCTACGAGCAGTACTTC. Amino acid sequence: CASSLGTSDIYEQYF.

The chain's CDR3 is CAWSWGADQPQHF. In nucleotides, the CDR3 is TGTGCCTGGAGTTGGGGTGCGGACCAGCCCCAGCATTTT. The chain couples TRBV30 to TRBJ1-5; D uncertain. The V gene lost 2 bases and the J gene lost 7 bases, with 12 bases spanning the gap. The germline V gene encodes CDR1 GTSNPN and CDR2 SVGIG (reference sequence). The CDR3 sequence is 13 residues long.

This clone showed up just once. V gene TRBV14 combines with J gene TRBJ2-7; tentative D call: TRBD2 (7 bases). CDR1 and CDR2 (germline): SGHDN, FVKESK. V was pared by 4 bases and J by 3 bases, with 10 bases between. The CDR3 loop spans 13 amino acids. CDR3 sequence (DNA): TGTGCCAGCAGCCGAAGGGGGGGCTACGAGCAGTACTTC. It specifies CASSRRGGYEQYF.

This chain joins TRBV5-1 and TRBJ2-3; no firm D call. Between the trimmed V and J ends, which lost 1 base and 2 bases, there was a span of 11 bases. Per the germline V gene, CDR1 is SGHRS and CDR2 is YFSETQ. There are 15 residues in the CDR3. The CDR3 loop is CASSLPDTTTDTQYF. In nucleotides, the CDR3 is TGCGCCAGCAGCTTGCCTGACACCACCACAGATACGCAGTATTTT.

The V and J genes are TRBV4-1 and TRBJ2-3, with D perhaps matching TRBD1 (5 bases). The V and J ends lost 0 bases and 4 bases respectively, with 11 bases between them. The CDR3 runs 15 residues. Germline loops: CDR1 MGHRA, CDR2 YSYEKL. For the CDR3, the DNA is TGCGCCAGCAGCCAAGATGGAGTAGGGGCAGATACGCAGTATTTT. As protein: CASSQDGVGADTQYF.

CDR3 amino acids: CASQGEGTGVAEQYF. DNA of the CDR3: TGTGCCAGCCAAGGCGAGGGAACAGGGGTTGCCGAGCAGTACTTC. J is TRBJ2-7 and V is TRBV28, with 7 positions matching TRBD1. Trimming at V came to 8 bases and at J to 6 bases, leaving 16 bases not matched to a gene. This CDR3 is 15 amino acids long. Germline V CDR1 and CDR2: MDHEN, SYDVKM.

The J gene is TRBJ2-2, the V gene TRBV28; D is unclear. The CDR3 is 13 residues long. Germline assignment: CDR1 MDHEN and CDR2 SYDVKM. V shed 6 bases and J shed 6 bases, with 11 bases lying between them. The CDR3 is CASSLLAPGELFF. The CDR3 region has the DNA TGTGCCAGCAGCCTTCTGGCCCCCGGGGAGCTGTTTTTT.

The rearrangement uses TRBV11-3 and TRBJ2-5, with TRBD2 as a possible D gene (5 bases). With the DNA end fitting TRBJ2-7 better, the J assignment may be wrong. This CDR3 spans 13 amino acids. Germline values: CDR1 SGHNT, CDR2 YENEEA. CDR3 sequence: CASSLVTAGEQYF. CDR3 DNA: TGTGCCAGCAGCTTAGTTACGGCGGGCGAGCAGTACTTC.

The chain joins TRBV11-2 to TRBJ1-2; D gene ambiguous. The CDR3 runs to 14 residues. Germline V lookup: CDR1 SGHAT, CDR2 FQNNGV. V was shortened by 5 bases and J by 1 base, with 11 bases between the two germline ends. CDR3 sequence reads: CASSPTVDNYGYTF. CDR3 bases: TGTGCCAGCAGCCCCACAGTAGATAACTATGGCTACACCTTC.

The chain has TRBV6-1 and TRBJ1-2; 9 bases align to TRBD1. Germline trimming cut 6 bases from V and 10 bases from J; bases unmatched to any gene: 9. This CDR3 has 13 amino acids. Germline loops: CDR1 MNHNS, CDR2 SASEGT. In DNA form, the CDR3 reads TGTGCCAGCAGCGCACGACAGGGGGAGCCCTACACCTTC. This encodes CASSARQGEPYTF.

A remark on this clone: Relative to the germline gene, one junction end is altered; a read error may explain this. V and J are TRBV28 and TRBJ1-5; D not resolved. This CDR3 has 11 residues. Per germline, CDR1 MDHEN and CDR2 SYDVKM. The CDR3 sequence: CASSTNRPQHF. CDR3 DNA sequence: TGTGCCAGCAGCACCAATCGGCCCCAGCATTTT.

A single count supports this clone. This chain joins TRBV19 and TRBJ2-3; maybe TRBD2 (5 bases). Germline loops: CDR1 LNHDA, CDR2 SQIVND (reference sequence). CDR3 length: 15 residues. Trimming took off 5 bases at V and 6 bases at J, with 18 bases between the two ends. This CDR3 is CASSPSRAERDTQYF. The CDR3 DNA follows: TGTGCCAGTAGTCCCTCGAGGGCAGAGAGGGATACGCAGTATTTT.

This clone occurred once. CDR3 residues: CATARGSSGANVLTF. CDR3 in DNA: TGTGCCACCGCAAGGGGGTCTTCTGGGGCCAACGTCCTGACTTTC. V is TRBV2 and J is TRBJ2-6; tentative D call: TRBD1 (6 bases). The length of the CDR3 is 15 residues. Deletions cut 10 bases from V and 1 base from J, with 14 bases between. Germline V gene lookup returns CDR1 SNHLY and CDR2 FYNNEI.

The chain links TRBV6-6 to TRBJ1-2, with a tentative D call TRBD1 (5 bases). Germline assignment: CDR1 MNHNY and CDR2 SVGAGI (reference sequence). The CDR3 is 13 amino acids. The V and J ends lost 7 bases and 6 bases respectively, with 15 bases between them. The DNA of the CDR3 is TGTGCCAGCACCGACGGGGGGTATAATGGCTACACCTTC. Its translation is CASTDGGYNGYTF.

This chain uses TRBV7-7 with TRBJ1-1; D gene unclear. Germline V gives CDR1 SSHAT, CDR2 FNYEAQ (reference sequence). The CDR3 loop spans 13 amino acids. V lost 5 bases to trimming and J lost 1 base, with 8 bases between them. The CDR3 here is CASSAHRNTEAFF. CDR3 bases: TGTGCCAGCAGCGCACACAGGAACACTGAAGCTTTCTTT. The whole variable domain, filled in from reference TRBV7-7 and TRBJ1-1, reads GAGVSQSPRYKVTKRGQDVTLRCDPISSHATLYWYQQALGQGPEFLTYFNYEAQPDKSGLPSDRFSAERPEGSISTLTIQRTEQRDSAMYRCASSAHRNTEAFFGQGTRLTVV.

This clone was found a few times. J is TRBJ2-7 and V is TRBV5-4; 10 bases match TRBD2. With 4 bases clipped from V and 2 bases from J, the junction kept 3 bases outside the gene matches. Germline loops: CDR1 SGHNT, CDR2 YYREEE (reference sequence). The CDR3 contains 14 residues. The CDR3 DNA reads TGTGCCAGCAGCCCACTAGCGGGGCCCTACGAGCAGTACTTC. Residues: CASSPLAGPYEQYF.